These 9 T cell receptor beta chains share one sample of origin, sequenced in a study of cytomegalovirus exposure and HLA in healthy donors. This PCR relied on a set of 60 Vbeta primers and 13 Jbeta primers. The repertoire was sequenced with immunoSEQ multiplex PCR; TCRdb's copy has only in-frame clones and lacks some. The sample holds 25,000 to 30,000 clones. Sequences were obtained from PBMCs. The receptors come from a man in his thirties or forties in good health and CMV-seronegative.

V gene TRBV7-2 combines with J gene TRBJ2-5; 8 nucleotides match TRBD1. Germline CDR1 and CDR2: SGHTA and FQGNSA. The CDR3 totals 14 residues. Trimming cost V 5 bases and J 5 bases; bases outside gene matches: 7. The CDR3 nucleotides read TGTGCCAGCAGCGCCCAGGGGGCTGGTGAGACCCAGTACTTC. As protein: CASSAQGAGETQYF.

V gene TRBV2 combines with J gene TRBJ1-2; D not resolved. Per germline, CDR1 SNHLY and CDR2 FYNNEI. The V gene lost 7 bases and the J gene lost 4 bases, with 25 bases spanning the gap. The CDR3 has 17 amino acids. CDR3 in amino acids: CASTPQRWSLFGYGYTF. CDR3 coding DNA: TGTGCCAGCACCCCCCAGAGGTGGAGCCTCTTCGGCTATGGCTACACCTTC. The whole variable domain, filled in from reference TRBV2 and TRBJ1-2, reads EPEVTQTPSHQVTQMGQEVILRCVPISNHLYFYWYRQILGQKVEFLVSFYNNEISEKSEIFDDQFSVERPDGSNFTLKIRSTKLEDSAMYFCASTPQRWSLFGYGYTFGSGTRLTVV.

The rearrangement links TRBV4-3 to TRBJ2-2; D is perhaps TRBD1 (5 bases). The CDR3 spans 16 residues. CDR1 is LGHNA and CDR2 is YSLEER in the germline V gene. V gave up 1 base and J gave up 6 bases, with 15 bases separating them. DNA for the CDR3: TGCGCCAGCAGCCAAGGGCCAGGGAATAAGGCCGGGGAGCTGTTTTTT. Translating gives CASSQGPGNKAGELFF.

The chain carries TRBV30 and TRBJ1-6; TRBD1 aligns across 9 bases. From germline, CDR1 is GTSNPN and CDR2 SVGIG (reference sequence). Germline trimming cut 1 base from V and 10 bases from J; bases unmatched to any gene: 8. The CDR3 has 15 amino acids. DNA of the CDR3: TGTGCCTGGAGTGGCGACAGGGGGAGTACGTCACCCCTCCACTTT. As protein: CAWSGDRGSTSPLHF.

The chain is built from TRBV15 and TRBJ1-5; maybe TRBD1 (5 bases). Germline CDR1 and CDR2: LNHNV and YYDKDF (reference sequence). The CDR3 extends over 12 amino acids. Trimming took 2 bases from V and 9 from J, leaving 8 bases between them. The CDR3 DNA follows: TGTGCCACCAGCAGACGCGGGGGGCCCCAGCATTTT. Protein product: CATSRRGGPQHF.

The chain uses TRBV5-6 and TRBJ2-2; possibly TRBD1 for D (6 bases). Germline CDR1 and CDR2: SGHDT and YYEEEE. The CDR3 runs 15 residues. The V end was cut by 1 base, the J end by 1 base, with 8 bases between. CDR3 DNA: TGTGCCAGCAGCTTGACAGGGCAGAACACCGGGGAGCTGTTTTTT. Encoded protein: CASSLTGQNTGELFF.

The genes are TRBV7-9 and TRBJ2-5; possible D gene TRBD1, 5 bases. The CDR3 runs 13 residues. Germline assignment: CDR1 SEHNR and CDR2 FQNEAQ (reference sequence). V shed 7 bases and J shed 5 bases, with 14 bases lying between them. The CDR3 protein is CASKKDSPETQYF. The DNA of the CDR3 is TGTGCCAGCAAAAAAGACAGCCCCGAGACCCAGTACTTC.

The gene calls are TRBV5-1 and TRBJ2-1, with 10 bases lining up with TRBD2. V shed 2 bases and J 2 bases; nucleotides not matched to a gene: 4. Germline values: CDR1 SGHRS, CDR2 YFSETQ. CDR3 length equals 16 residues. CDR3 coding DNA: TGCGCCAGCAGCTTAGCGGGGGGGCCCCCCTACAATGAGCAGTTCTTC. Amino acid sequence: CASSLAGGPPYNEQFF.

The chain links TRBV6-5 to TRBJ1-2; TRBD1 aligns across 7 bases. CDR1 is MNHEY and CDR2 is SVGAGI in the germline V gene. V dropped 0 bases and J dropped 2; count of bases not matched to a gene: 6. This CDR3 contains 16 residues. The CDR3 nucleotides read TGTGCCAGCAGTTACTCGTTAGCCAGGGGGAACTATGGCTACACCTTC. Its translation is CASSYSLARGNYGYTF.